A single T cell receptor (beta chain) is shown here with its context. This entry belongs to a study of shared clonotypes between healthy human individuals. About the study: CD8 memory received one plate per donor, CD8 naive two, CD4 memory three and CD4 naive three.

Profiled with immunoSEQ multiplex PCR; TCRdb holds only in-frame clones, not every one. The sample yields approximately 2.3 million clones, more than 85% seen once. The sequence derives from a man between 18 and 29 years old in good health. Some clones in this sample may be carry-over from other donors' samples. Source material: naive CD4+ T cells from PBMCs. Described subset: CD45RA+ positively selected.

The CDR3 nucleotides are TGTGCCAGCAGCCGGGACAGGGGGCGAGGCACTGAAGCTTTCTTT. As protein: CASSRDRGRGTEAFF. The chain carries TRBV11-2 and TRBJ1-1, with 12 bases matching TRBD1. V shed 5 bases and J 4 bases; nucleotides not matched to a gene: 5. CDR1 and CDR2 from the germline V gene are SGHAT and FQNNGV. This CDR3 comprises 15 residues.